This T cell receptor beta chain was sequenced during a study of response to subunit inactivated influenza vaccine. Findings and limits, study-wide: That few new T cells are recruited by each seasonal influenza vaccination was the authors' suggestion.

As regards this clonotype: What it recognizes is unknown.

TCRdb recomputed calls from the RT-PCR reads with MiXCR, one row per CDR3 protein. Of around 710,000 distinct CDR3 sequences listed, about 14% are singletons. V was pared by 2 bases and J by 4 bases, with 6 bases of the junction left unmatched. Looked up from germline, CDR1 is MNHEY and CDR2 is SVGEGT. The CDR3 is 15 amino acids. The starting material was PBMCs from blood, obtained around 14 days before vaccination. This sequence was found in a man in his fifties who received an inactivated influenza vaccine. The chain couples TRBV6-2 or TRBV6-3 to TRBJ2-7, with 9 bases aligning to TRBD2. In nucleotides, the CDR3 is TGTGCCAGCAGTTACCGTGGGCTAGCGGGATACGAGCAGTACTTC. Its translation: CASSYRGLAGYEQYF.